This T cell receptor beta chain was recorded in a study of T cell responses to AZD1222 COVID-19 vaccine. Study observations and caveats: Spike-wide vaccine-associated CD4 TCRs dominated at 160-218 and 743-854. Donors in the cohort were predominantly white British and more often female, and clonal diversity was possibly underestimated.

Worth noting for this clone: What it binds is unknown.

The method was immunoSEQ multiplex PCR; TCRdb's version includes in-frame clones alone and lacks a portion of them. The data contain about 150,000 clones, 88% of them seen just once; the ten biggest clones take up around 2.9%. The V gene lost 8 bases and the J gene lost 3 bases, with 8 bases spanning the gap. In germline, CDR1 is MDHEN, CDR2 SYDVKM. The CDR3 loop spans 11 amino acids. This sequence was found in an adult in good health. This chain joins TRBV28 and TRBJ2-7, with D hard to call. The sequencing here drew on peripheral blood, taken on day 0 of AZD1222 vaccination. The CDR3 DNA follows: TGTGCCAGCGGCCAGCTCTACGAGCAGTACTTC. Encoded protein: CASGQLYEQYF.